The present entry profiles one T cell receptor (beta chain) with its context. Its antigen is unidentified. This sample is drawn from a study of T cells in tumors after PD-1 blockade. Study-wide points: Blood contained about two fifths of the tumor's TCR clonotypes.

Profiling relied on immunoSEQ multiplex PCR, and the TCRdb table lists in-frame clones only, not all of them. The data contain tens of thousands of clones, about 74% of them singletons. The germline V gene has CDR1 MDHEN and CDR2 SYDVKM. The CDR3 length is 16 residues. Deletions cut 1 base from V and 4 bases from J, with 14 bases between. The sequencing here drew on PBMCs, taken after anti-PD-1 treatment. This TCR was recovered from a human donor with basal cell carcinoma. The V and J genes are TRBV28 and TRBJ1-3; the D gene is possibly TRBD1 (6 bases). The CDR3 DNA is TGTGCCAGCAGTTTATTGTCTGCAGGGGCAGGAAACACCATATATTTT. This codes for CASSLLSAGAGNTIYF.